The sequence of this T cell receptor (beta chain) was determined in a study of T cell responses to AZD1222 COVID-19 vaccine (dated by TCRdb to about 2021). For the study in its entirety: AZD1222 recipients given second doses at about 4 weeks or at about 12 weeks were pooled, since spike-specific TCR depth and breadth were not found to differ between the two schedules. Trial participants were enrolled by age into subgroups of 18-55, 56-69 and 70-plus years, and about 150, 27 and 61 TCR-sequenced participants, respectively, were included in these subgroups. TCR sequencing was performed for some 250 trial participants, of whom around 200 were given two doses of AZD1222 and approximately 25 were given two doses of MenACWY control vaccine. What the study reported, not specific to this receptor: Epitopes outside the regions mutated in the B.1.351 and B.1.1.7 variants were reportedly recognized by nearly half of the unique spike-specific TCRs. After two AZD1222 doses, both the breadth and the depth of spike-specific TCRs were significantly higher than at day 0 and than in MenACWY recipients. Because no day 14 peak-response samples were available, the repertoires could be characterized only after the peak T cell response. The vaccine-associated CD4 TCRs covered the entire spike protein, and the dominant responses fell in regions 160-218 and 743-854. Participants were mostly white British and included more females than males, and it was suggested by the authors that clonal diversity may have been underestimated. Only five or six AZD1222 recipients were SARS-CoV-2 seropositive at baseline, limiting conclusions about previously exposed vaccinees. The 56-69-year group was small, and its depth increase did not reach significance, likely because of low power.

A remark on this clone: This clone's antigen is unknown. Base qualities are not recorded, but no much larger clone differs from it by a single base.

This specimen's time point label, per the study, means: baseline before first vaccination. Samples from vaccinated people were obtained from the UK trials COV001 and COV002, which included a single-blind randomized controlled phase 2/3 trial of AZD1222 (ChAdOx1 nCoV-19) in healthy adults. For TCRbeta chain sequencing, PBMC samples were collected from trial participants at day 0 and at day 28 after the second dose. The CDR3 regions of human TCRbeta chains were analyzed by immunosequencing. The published analysis was carried out like this. Repertoire TCRs were matched against a reference library of SARS-CoV-2-specific TCRs generated with the MIRA antigen-specificity platform. Breadth was defined as the fraction of unique TCRs that were SARS-CoV-2-associated. Depth was defined as the fraction of total T cells that were SARS-CoV-2-associated. Using the MIRA data, every spike-specific TCR was mapped to the spike region that the TCR reacted to and assigned to either a CD4 or a CD8 class. Log10-transformed breadth and depth values were compared by one-way ANOVA with Sidak's multiple comparisons tests. The immuneACCESS repertoire file appears here via TCRdb, limited to in-frame rearrangements. These files lack a portion of the clones; in checked studies, under half of the deficit traces to unresolved V genes, and the cause of the others is not known. For V, J and clone size, that table is used; D and trimming come from the DNA. This sample is represented by 120,000 to 150,000 clones; roughly nine tenths of them were singletons. Approximately 5.1% of the sample rests with the top ten.

Deletion took 2 bases off V and 7 bases off J, with a span of 11 bases between the germline ends. CDR1 GTSNPN and CDR2 SVGIG are derived from the germline V gene (reference sequence). The CDR3 starts with the cysteine, ends with the phenylalanine, and has 12 residues. The only DNA kept is the CDR3, 36 bases in frame from the first base. Source: peripheral blood, taken on day 0 of AZD1222 vaccination. The origin of this receptor is an adult in good health. This chain joins TRBV30 to TRBJ1-2, with the D gene not confidently named. The sequence in DNA is TGTGCCTGGAGTCAGGACGTTTCTGGCTACACCTTC. It codes for CAWSQDVSGYTF.